This T cell receptor (beta chain) was obtained from a study of blood T cell repertoires in COVID-19. Study-level background: Acute-phase and convalescent COVID-19 samples originated in the United States, Italy and Spain. PBMCs, B-cell-depleted T cells, or T cells provided the cDNA or gDNA that made up the material.

Trimming took 1 base from V and 4 from J; bases not matched to a gene: 4. The CDR3 length is 15 residues. CDR1 is PRHDT, CDR2 FYEKMQ, per germline (reference sequence). In the authors' workflow: How many nucleated cells were present was estimated from reference gene primer amplification. Assay used: immunoSEQ multiplex PCR; TCRdb lists only in-frame clones, some missing. That table is the source of V, J and clone size, and D and trimming were worked out from the DNA. The table shows about 150,000 clones, with nearly 80% occurring only once. The J gene is TRBJ2-5, the V gene TRBV13; 9 positions match TRBD1. This clonotype was obtained from an elderly woman with acute or convalescent COVID-19. The sequenced sample consisted of peripheral blood. In nucleotides, the CDR3 is TGTGCCAGCAGCTTAGCGGCGGGACAGGGAGAGACCCAGTACTTC. Translated, it gives CASSLAAGQGETQYF.